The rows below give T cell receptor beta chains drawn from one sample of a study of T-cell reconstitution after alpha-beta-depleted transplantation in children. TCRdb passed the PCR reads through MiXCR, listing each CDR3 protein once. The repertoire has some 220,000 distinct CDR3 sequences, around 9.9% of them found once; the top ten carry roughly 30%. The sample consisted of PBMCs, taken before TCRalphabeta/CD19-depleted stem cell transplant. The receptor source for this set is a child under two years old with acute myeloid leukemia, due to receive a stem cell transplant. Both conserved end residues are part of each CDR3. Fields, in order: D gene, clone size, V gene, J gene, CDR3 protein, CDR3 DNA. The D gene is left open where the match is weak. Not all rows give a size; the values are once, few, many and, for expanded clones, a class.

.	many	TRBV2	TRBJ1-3	CASTPLGSGNTIYF	TGTGCCAGCACTCCGTTAGGCTCTGGAAACACCATATATTTT
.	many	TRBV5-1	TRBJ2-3	CASSLRSPRDTQYF	TGCGCCAGCAGCTTGCGGAGCCCCCGGGATACGCAGTATTTT
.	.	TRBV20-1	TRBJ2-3	CSARDRILSSDTQYF	TGCAGTGCAAGAGATCGTATCCTTAGCTCAGATACGCAGTATTTT
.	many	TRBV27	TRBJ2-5	CASSRGGLGWETQYF	TGTGCCAGCAGTAGGGGGGGGCTAGGATGGGAGACCCAGTACTTC
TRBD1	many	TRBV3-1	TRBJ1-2	CASSQLTGNGYTF	TGTGCCAGCAGCCAATTGACAGGGAATGGCTACACCTTC
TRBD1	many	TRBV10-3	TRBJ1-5	CATHDRANNQPQHF	TGTGCCACCCACGACAGGGCTAACAATCAGCCCCAGCATTTT
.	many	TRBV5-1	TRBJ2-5	CASSLLSPGRETQYF	TGCGCCAGCAGCTTGCTTAGTCCGGGAAGAGAGACCCAGTACTTC
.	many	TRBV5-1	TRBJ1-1	CASSLSGATEAFF	TGCGCCAGCAGCTTGTCCGGAGCAACTGAAGCTTTCTTT
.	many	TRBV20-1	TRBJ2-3	CSAGPAGQDTQYF	TGCAGTGCCGGGCCAGCGGGACAAGATACGCAGTATTTT
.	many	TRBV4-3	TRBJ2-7	CASSQDSGAYEQYF	TGCGCCAGCAGCCAAGACTCAGGGGCCTACGAGCAGTACTTC
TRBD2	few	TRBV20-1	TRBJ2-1	CSARAPTSGGPYEQFF	TGCAGTGCTAGAGCCCCAACTAGCGGGGGGCCCTATGAGCAGTTCTTC
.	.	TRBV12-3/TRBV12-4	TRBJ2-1	CASSLWGLSYNEQFF	TGTGCCAGCAGTTTATGGGGACTTTCCTACAATGAGCAGTTCTTC
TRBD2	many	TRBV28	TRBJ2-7	CASSLIPGLIYEQYF	TGTGCCAGCAGTCTCATCCCGGGACTAATCTACGAGCAGTACTTC
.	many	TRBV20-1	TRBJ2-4	CSARLRRDIQYF	TGCAGTGCTAGGCTTCGTCGGGACATTCAGTACTTC
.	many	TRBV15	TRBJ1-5	CATSRDPGGNQPQHF	TGTGCCACCAGCAGAGATCCAGGGGGCAATCAGCCCCAGCATTTT
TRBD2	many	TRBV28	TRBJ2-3	CASSLSLGLAGVPDTQYF	TGTGCCAGCAGTTTATCCCTGGGACTAGCGGGAGTCCCGGATACGCAGTATTTT
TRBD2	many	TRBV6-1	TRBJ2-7	CASRPPGLVNEQYF	TGTGCCAGCAGGCCACCGGGACTAGTGAACGAGCAGTACTTC
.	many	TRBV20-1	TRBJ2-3	CSAQSPGGTGDTQYF	TGCAGTGCTCAATCCCCTGGCGGGACGGGAGATACGCAGTATTTT
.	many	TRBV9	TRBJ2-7	CASSVNPTAGEQYF	TGTGCCAGCAGCGTAAACCCCACCGCGGGCGAGCAGTACTTC
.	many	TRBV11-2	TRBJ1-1	CASSLSPFPGWTEAFF	TGTGCCAGCAGCTTAAGTCCCTTCCCAGGGTGGACTGAAGCTTTCTTT
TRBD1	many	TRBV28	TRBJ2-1	CASWTRDRVVNEQFF	TGTGCCAGCTGGACCCGGGACAGGGTGGTCAATGAGCAGTTCTTC
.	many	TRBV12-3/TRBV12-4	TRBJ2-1	CASSMTAASYNEQFF	TGTGCCAGCAGCATGACAGCTGCTTCCTACAATGAGCAGTTCTTC
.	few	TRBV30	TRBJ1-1	CAWDGSGNLVAFF	TGTGCCTGGGATGGGTCAGGGAATTTAGTAGCTTTCTTT
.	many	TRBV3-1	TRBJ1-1	CASSQGFPWDTEAFF	TGTGCCAGCAGCCAAGGGTTCCCCTGGGACACTGAAGCTTTCTTT
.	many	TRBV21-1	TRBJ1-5	CASPLQGQGRDQPQHF	TGTGCCAGCCCACTCCAGGGACAGGGGAGAGATCAGCCCCAGCATTTT
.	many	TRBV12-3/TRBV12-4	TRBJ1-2	CASSLVGQFALLNYGYTF	TGTGCCAGCAGTTTAGTAGGGCAGTTTGCTCTCCTTAACTATGGCTACACCTTC
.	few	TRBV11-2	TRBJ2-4	CASSYLAWGAKNIQYF	TGTGCCAGCAGCTACCTGGCTTGGGGGGCCAAAAACATTCAGTACTTC
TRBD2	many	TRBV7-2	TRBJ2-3	CASSLGGRVDTQYF	TGTGCCAGCAGCTTAGGCGGGAGAGTAGATACGCAGTATTTT
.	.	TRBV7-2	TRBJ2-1	CASSPDYYNEQFF	TGTGCCAGCAGCCCCGACTACTACAATGAGCAGTTCTTC
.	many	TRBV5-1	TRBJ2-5	CASSLGVGRAQETQYF	TGCGCCAGCAGCTTGGGGGTGGGGCGAGCCCAAGAGACCCAGTACTTC
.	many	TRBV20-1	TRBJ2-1	CTPGSYNEQFF	TGCACACCGGGGTCCTACAATGAGCAGTTCTTC
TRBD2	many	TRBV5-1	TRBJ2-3	CASRFGRETDTQYF	TGCGCCAGCAGATTCGGGCGGGAGACCGATACGCAGTATTTT
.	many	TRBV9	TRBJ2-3	CASSGSVLDTQYF	TGTGCCAGCAGCGGATCCGTCTTAGATACGCAGTATTTT
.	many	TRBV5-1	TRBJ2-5	CASSLVAGRYQETQYF	TGCGCCAGCAGCTTGGTAGCCGGACGGTACCAAGAGACCCAGTACTTC
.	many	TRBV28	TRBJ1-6	CASSEGGWTDNNSPLHF	TGTGCCAGCAGTGAGGGGGGGTGGACGGACAATAATTCACCCCTCCACTTT
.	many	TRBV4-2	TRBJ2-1	CASSQEGSPSSYNEQFF	TGTGCCAGCAGCCAAGAGGGGTCCCCGAGCTCCTACAATGAGCAGTTCTTC
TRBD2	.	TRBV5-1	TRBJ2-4	CASSLALAENIQYF	TGCGCCAGCAGCTTGGCACTAGCGGAAAACATTCAGTACTTC
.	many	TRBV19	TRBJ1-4	CAIQRTLGEKLFF	TGTGCCATTCAAAGAACTCTGGGGGAAAAACTGTTTTTT
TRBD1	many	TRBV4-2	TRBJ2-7	CASSQGEGTEVKEQYF	TGTGCCAGCAGCCAAGGCGAGGGGACAGAAGTTAAGGAGCAGTACTTC
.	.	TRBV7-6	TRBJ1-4	CASSLVGPIRGPNEKLFF	TGTGCCAGCAGCTTAGTTGGCCCGATCCGGGGCCCCAATGAAAAACTGTTTTTT